Presented here are 12 T cell receptor beta chains from one specimen sequenced in a study of control samples from healthy donors and cancer patients. Repertoires were generated with immunoSEQ multiplex PCR, while TCRdb's copy carries only in-frame clones and drops some. The sample lists about 69,000 clones, approximately 80% occurring once. Sequences were obtained from PBMCs. Source of these receptors: a woman in her forties or fifties with lung cancer.

This clone has a handful of counts. The chain has TRBV15 and TRBJ2-2; 9 bases are shared with TRBD1. Germline CDR1 and CDR2: LNHNV and YYDKDF (reference sequence). The CDR3 loop spans 15 amino acids. Trimming took 5 bases from V and 6 from J; bases not matched to a gene: 7. CDR3 protein: CATSFRDRDPGELFF. The CDR3 DNA reads as TGTGCCACCAGCTTCCGGGACAGGGATCCCGGGGAGCTGTTTTTT.

V gene TRBV29-1 combines with J gene TRBJ1-1; 9 positions agree with TRBD1. The V gene's germline CDR1 is SQVTM and CDR2 ANQGSEA. V gave up 5 bases and J gave up 5 bases; unmatched junction bases: 9. This CDR3 spans 14 amino acids. CDR3 nucleotides: TGCAGCGTTCAAATGGGGACAGGGATGACTGAAGCTTTCTTT. Translation: CSVQMGTGMTEAFF. The full variable domain, rest sourced from reference TRBV29-1 and TRBJ1-1, is SAVISQKPSRDICQRGTSLTIQCQVDSQVTMMFWYRQQPGQSLTLIATANQGSEATYESGFVIDKFPISRPNLTFSTLTVSNMSPEDSSIYLCSVQMGTGMTEAFFGQGTRLTVV.

The rearrangement uses TRBV10-3 and TRBJ1-1; D is undetermined. The CDR3 covers 13 residues. V was cut by 4 bases and J by 2 bases, with 8 bases left in between. The germline CDR1 and CDR2 sequences are ENHRY and SYGVKD. CDR3 bases: TGTGCCATCAGTGTGTCGGCCAACACTGAAGCTTTCTTT. Protein product: CAISVSANTEAFF.

CDR3: CASSQQGAQNSPLHF. CDR3 nucleotides: TGTGCCAGCAGCCAACAGGGGGCGCAGAATTCACCCCTCCACTTT. V gene TRBV14 combines with J gene TRBJ1-6, with TRBD1 matching over 8 bases. With V trimmed by 2 bases and J by 7 bases, 4 bases remained unmatched. Germline V lookup: CDR1 SGHDN, CDR2 FVKESK. The CDR3 is 15 amino acids.

With regard to this clone: Within the sample, other DNA sequences also encode this same CDR3. The J gene is TRBJ2-5, the V gene TRBV7-2; weak D call: TRBD2 (5 bases). Germline assignment: CDR1 SGHTA and CDR2 FQGNSA. CDR3 length: 14 residues. Trimming shortened V by 1 base and J by 1 base, and 7 bases separated the two germline ends. The CDR3 loop reads CASSLGGFQETQYF. The CDR3 region has the DNA TGTGCCAGCAGCTTAGGAGGGTTCCAAGAGACCCAGTACTTC. The variable domain in full, completed from reference TRBV7-2 and TRBJ2-5, reads GAGVSQSPSNKVTEKGKDVELRCDPISGHTALYWYRQSLGQGLEFLIYFQGNSAPDKSGLPSDRFSAERTGGSVSTLTIQRTQQEDSAVYLCASSLGGFQETQYFGPGTRLLVL.

In nucleotides, the CDR3 is TGTGCCAGCCCGGGGGGATCCTACAATGAGCAGTTCTTC. This encodes CASPGGSYNEQFF. The V gene is TRBV27, the J gene TRBJ2-1, with 7 bases matching TRBD2. The CDR3 extends over 13 amino acids. In germline, CDR1 is MNHEY, CDR2 SMNVEV (reference sequence). V lost 8 bases, J lost 1 base, and 2 bases stayed unmatched.

The chain carries TRBV10-3 and TRBJ1-1; no clear D gene. V was cut by 6 bases and J by 0 bases, with 5 bases left in between. The CDR3 covers 12 residues. Per germline, CDR1 ENHRY and CDR2 SYGVKD. The CDR3, as DNA: TGTGCCATCAGCCAGCTGAACACTGAAGCTTTCTTT. Its protein is CAISQLNTEAFF.

The rearrangement links TRBV10-1 to TRBJ2-1; D may correspond to TRBD1 or TRBD2 (5 bases each). Between the trimmed V and J ends, which lost 10 bases and 10 bases, there was a span of 14 bases. CDR3 length equals 11 residues. Germline CDR1 WNHNN, CDR2 SYGVQD (reference sequence). For the CDR3, the DNA is TGCGCCACTACGACGGGGCGGGAGCAGTTCTTC. Amino acid sequence: CATTTGREQFF.

The chain employs TRBV6-5 and TRBJ2-5; 7 bases line up with TRBD2. The V segment lost 3 bases and the J segment 2 bases; nucleotides outside the gene matches: 3. The germline V gene encodes CDR1 MNHEY and CDR2 SVGAGI. The CDR3 runs 14 residues. CDR3 DNA: TGTGCCAGCAGTTATCTAGCGGCACAAGAGACCCAGTACTTC. Translating it yields CASSYLAAQETQYF.

V usage is TRBV5-8 and J usage is TRBJ2-3; possibly TRBD2 for D (6 bases). The germline CDR1 and CDR2 sequences are SGHTS and YDEGEE. V was pared by 0 bases and J by 5 bases, with 13 bases between. The CDR3 contains 15 residues. The CDR3 coding sequence is TGTGCCAGCAGCTTGGAGGTACTTAGCGGAGATACGCAGTATTTT. Translating gives CASSLEVLSGDTQYF.

The chain employs TRBV20-1 and TRBJ2-7, with unresolved D. CDR3 length: 11 residues. Germline CDR1 DFQATT, CDR2 SNEGSKA (reference sequence). V was cut by 0 bases and J by 3 bases, with 3 bases left in between. The DNA of the CDR3 is TGCAGTGCTAGAGAAGTCTACGAGCAGTACTTC. The encoded protein is CSAREVYEQYF.

The genes are TRBV18 and TRBJ2-2; D is tentatively TRBD1 or TRBD2 (6 bases each). The CDR3 length is 16 residues. Germline CDR1 reads KGHSH; CDR2 reads LQKENI. Trimming pared 3 bases from V and 0 bases from J, leaving 11 bases between. CDR3 protein: CASSPNRDSNTGELFF. CDR3 sequence (DNA): TGTGCCAGCTCACCGAACAGGGACTCGAACACCGGGGAGCTGTTTTTT.